Shown below are 5 T cell receptor beta chains from a single sample sequenced in a study of T cells expressing NK-cell markers. Following a re-call of the 5' RACE reads, TCRdb has one entry per CDR3 protein and lacks DNA. Its listing shows about 260,000 distinct CDR3 sequences. Sample: blood T cells: a sorted CD56 or NKG2C T cell subset, CD4+ or CD8+ T cells, or bulk PBMC T cells (not recorded which). The receptor set was obtained from a woman between 18 and 70 years old in good health.

The chain joins TRBV27 to TRBJ2-1; checking the TCRdb D call of TRBD1 is not possible without DNA. The V gene's germline CDR1 is MNHEY and CDR2 SMNVEV (reference sequence). The CDR3 runs to 15 residues. CDR3 in amino acids: CASSSPGWGAIEQFF.

The J gene is TRBJ2-5, the V gene TRBV24-1; TCRdb's D gene call, TRBD1, goes unchecked for lack of DNA. The germline CDR1 and CDR2 sequences are KGHDR and SFDVKD. The CDR3 is 14 amino acids. This chain's CDR3 is CASSDGGHQETQYF.

The J gene is TRBJ2-5, the V gene TRBV5-1; there is no DNA to check the TCRdb D call of TRBD1. From germline, CDR1 is SGHRS and CDR2 YFSETQ. The CDR3 is made up of 12 amino acids. This CDR3 reads CASSSRGETQYF.

J is TRBJ2-1 and V is TRBV5-1; TCRdb's D call, TRBD1, is unchecked because there is no DNA. The germline gives CDR1 SGHRS, CDR2 YFSETQ. The CDR3 is made up of 16 amino acids. The CDR3 spells CASSLEGRGTYNEQFF.

V is TRBV3-1 and J is TRBJ2-5; no DNA is available, so the TRBD1 call from TCRdb remains unchecked. Germline V gene lookup returns CDR1 LGHDT and CDR2 YNNKEL (reference sequence). The CDR3 has 14 amino acids. The CDR3 sequence is CASSQGAGQETQYF.